The source of this TCR beta chain is a study of OX40 agonist ivuxolimab in advanced cancers. Turning to the study itself: At 0.01 to 10 mg/kg, ivuxolimab was administered intravenously to patients every 2 weeks. Those treated in dose escalation had hepatocellular carcinoma, melanoma, renal cell cancer or head and neck cancer.

Regarding the study as a whole: At doses 0.1 to 3.0 mg/kg, CD4+ and CD8+ clones expanded.

This CDR3 region has 16 residues. Deletions cut 0 bases from V and 1 base from J, with 10 bases between. Germline-derived CDR1 and CDR2 are KGHSH and LQKENI. Sampling of blood occurred at baseline, cycle 4 day 1, and cycle 7 day 1. Points on this clone: Its antigen is as yet unknown.

The data were produced by immunoSEQ multiplex PCR, yet TCRdb's version contains in-frame clones alone and is incomplete. The top ten hold around 0.44% of the sample, which has fewer than 95,000 clones, around nine tenths seen once. The clonotype was recovered from an adult with an advanced solid tumor such as melanoma, head and neck, liver or kidney cancer. The chain employs TRBV18 and TRBJ1-3; D unresolved. Material: CD4+ or CD8+ T cells sorted from blood, obtained in a trial of the OX40 agonist ivuxolimab. The CDR3 sequence is CASSPPVLGSGNTIYF. The CDR3 bases are TGTGCCAGCTCACCACCGGTCTTGGGTTCTGGAAACACCATATATTTT.